These 21 T cell receptor beta chains were all obtained from the same sample, sequenced in a study of blood T cell repertoires in COVID-19 (dated by TCRdb to 2019 to 2021). Library preparation employed the immunoSEQ multiplex PCR assay. What TCRdb holds here is the immuneACCESS table cut down to in-frame rearrangements. Part of the clones is not present; checked against another copy, under half of the missing clones reflect an unresolved V gene, and the others are unexplained. Here the sample has 80,000 to 100,000 clones; 81% occur a single time. The top ten clonotypes cover 4.4% of the sample. The sample consisted of peripheral blood. Receptor source: a man aged 55-75 years with acute or convalescent COVID-19.

The chain combines TRBV6-5 with TRBJ1-5; 8 positions match TRBD1. The CDR3 is made up of 15 amino acids. The J segment lost 1 base and the V segment lost 7 bases, leaving 6 bases of the junction unmatched. In germline, CDR1 is MNHEY, CDR2 SVGAGI. CDR3 bases: TGTGCCAGCAATAAGGACAGGGAGAGCAATCAGCCCCAGCATTTT. Residues: CASNKDRESNQPQHF.

This clone turned up a few times. J is TRBJ1-1 and V is TRBV7-2, with unresolved D. The V gene's germline CDR1 is SGHTA and CDR2 FQGNSA. V was clipped by 3 bases and J by 1 base, with 6 bases between them. This CDR3 has 13 amino acids. The CDR3 protein is CASSFQANTEAFF. The CDR3 DNA reads as TGTGCCAGCAGCTTTCAGGCGAACACTGAAGCTTTCTTT.

The chain combines TRBV6-6 with TRBJ1-3, with 9 bases lining up with TRBD1. Looked up from germline, CDR1 is MNHNY and CDR2 is SVGAGI (reference sequence). With V trimmed by 6 bases and J by 4 bases, 4 bases remained unmatched. This CDR3 spans 14 amino acids. The CDR3 nucleotides are TGTGCCAGCAGCCTACAGGGGGCAGGAAACACCATATATTTT. Protein sequence: CASSLQGAGNTIYF.

About this clone: One end of the junction varies from germline; a read error may be responsible. Here the CDR3 reads CASRGLRNSPLHF. CDR3 coding DNA: TGTGCTAGCAGGGGGCTTCGTAATTCACCCCTCCACTTT. The chain combines TRBV2 with TRBJ1-6; 8 bases agree with TRBD1. This CDR3 has 13 amino acids. From germline, CDR1 is SNHLY and CDR2 FYNNEI.

The chain links TRBV27 to TRBJ2-3; no definite D call. CDR1 is MNHEY and CDR2 is SMNVEV in the germline V gene (reference sequence). Trimming stripped 2 bases from V and 4 bases from J, with 7 bases between. The length of the CDR3 is 13 residues. In nucleotides, the CDR3 is TGTGCCAGCAGTTTAGAGTTAGCAGATACGCAGTATTTT. It is translated as CASSLELADTQYF.

Here the CDR3 DNA reads TGTGCCACCAGCTCATCCGGGAGTAAGCTGTTTTTT. It is translated as CATSSSGSKLFF. This chain joins TRBV24-1 and TRBJ1-4, with D hard to call. Trimming pared 7 bases from V and 14 bases from J, leaving 16 bases between. CDR3 length equals 12 residues. Germline V lookup: CDR1 KGHDR, CDR2 SFDVKD.

V gene TRBV5-1 combines with J gene TRBJ1-6; unclear D gene. There are 14 residues in the CDR3. With 4 bases removed from V and 7 bases from J, the gap between germline ends came to 12 bases. Per germline, CDR1 SGHRS and CDR2 YFSETQ. CDR3 coding DNA: TGCGCCAGCAGCCCGAAGGGAGAGAATTCACCCCTCCACTTT. As protein: CASSPKGENSPLHF.

The V gene is TRBV7-2, the J gene TRBJ1-3, with 7 bases lining up with TRBD1. The germline V gene encodes CDR1 SGHTA and CDR2 FQGNSA. The trim removed 2 bases at V and 3 bases at J, leaving 7 bases unmatched. CDR3 length: 16 amino acids. Here the CDR3 DNA reads TGTGCCAGCAGCTTACGGGGACAGAGGAGTGGAAACACCATATATTTT. Protein: CASSLRGQRSGNTIYF. Using reference TRBV7-2 and TRBJ1-3 for the parts outside the CDR3, the full variable domain is GAGVSQSPSNKVTEKGKDVELRCDPISGHTALYWYRQSLGQGLEFLIYFQGNSAPDKSGLPSDRFSAERTGGSVSTLTIQRTQQEDSAVYLCASSLRGQRSGNTIYFGEGSWLTVV.

The V gene is TRBV3-1 (or the pseudogene TRBV3-2), the J gene TRBJ2-3; D unresolved. Deletions cut 0 bases from V and 8 bases from J, with 12 bases between. The germline V gene has CDR1 LGHDT and CDR2 YNNKEL (reference sequence). The CDR3 has 14 residues. The CDR3 reads CASSQEYVAPTQYF. DNA of the CDR3: TGTGCCAGCAGCCAAGAATACGTAGCCCCTACGCAGTATTTT.

This chain uses TRBV9 with TRBJ1-2; TRBD1 agrees at 8 bases. V lost 3 bases to trimming and J lost 11 bases; unmatched junction nucleotides: 12. The CDR3 contains 14 residues. Germline V gene data show CDR1 as SGDLS and CDR2 as YYNGEE. The CDR3 loop is CASSEGQGVPSYTF. The CDR3, as DNA: TGTGCCAGCAGCGAAGGACAGGGCGTTCCTTCATACACCTTC.

This chain uses TRBV14 with TRBJ2-7; 11 nucleotides align to TRBD2. V lost 6 bases to trimming and J lost 0 bases; unmatched junction nucleotides: 4. CDR3 length: 15 residues. From germline, CDR1 is SGHDN and CDR2 FVKESK. The CDR3 bases are TGTGCCAGCAGTTATACTAGCGGGGGCTCCTACGAGCAGTACTTC. Protein: CASSYTSGGSYEQYF.

The V and J genes are TRBV18 and TRBJ1-4, with TRBD1 identical over 10 bases. CDR1 KGHSH and CDR2 LQKENI come from the germline V gene. The V gene end was trimmed by 0 bases and the J gene end by 7 bases; junction bases not matched to a gene: 2. This CDR3 region has 15 residues. Written as DNA, the CDR3 is TGTGCCAGCTCACCACCCGGGACAGGGGTTGAAAAACTGTTTTTT. Translating gives CASSPPGTGVEKLFF.

This chain joins TRBV3-1 (or the pseudogene TRBV3-2) and TRBJ2-1; D perhaps matches TRBD2 (5 bases). Germline CDR1 and CDR2: LGHDT and YNNKEL (reference sequence). The CDR3 spans 12 residues. The V end lost 0 bases, the J end lost 15 bases, and 12 bases lay between the germline ends. CDR3 region: CASSQDRRGWFF. The CDR3 coding sequence is TGTGCCAGCAGCCAAGATCGACGGGGTTGGTTCTTC.

The J gene is TRBJ2-7, the V gene TRBV5-1; TRBD1 aligns across 8 bases. V dropped 4 bases and J dropped 1; count of bases not matched to a gene: 10. The CDR3 totals 16 residues. The germline gives CDR1 SGHRS, CDR2 YFSETQ. The CDR3 region has the DNA TGCGCCAGCAGCCCACAGGGGACAGGCGTGTCCTACGAGCAGTACTTC. Translated: CASSPQGTGVSYEQYF.

The chain carries TRBV19 and TRBJ2-3, with TRBD2 identical over 9 bases. This CDR3 comprises 16 residues. Germline-derived CDR1 and CDR2 are LNHDA and SQIVND (reference sequence). V was pared by 3 bases and J by 1 base, with 5 bases of the junction left unmatched. The CDR3 DNA is TGTGCCAGTAGTATTAGGCTAGCGGGGCGCACAGATACGCAGTATTTT. Translated: CASSIRLAGRTDTQYF.

The chain employs TRBV6-4 and TRBJ2-2, with 7 bases matching TRBD1. V trimming: 2 bases; J trimming: 6 bases; junction bases outside the gene matches: 9. CDR3 length equals 16 residues. Looked up from germline, CDR1 is MRHNA and CDR2 is SNTAGT. The CDR3 region is CASSDGKGGPPGELFF. The CDR3 DNA is TGTGCCAGCAGTGACGGGAAAGGGGGCCCCCCCGGGGAGCTGTTTTTT.

The chain carries TRBV14 and TRBJ2-1, with a possible D match to TRBD2 (6 bases). This CDR3 is built from 16 residues. V lost 5 bases and J 2 bases, leaving 16 bases between the germline ends. Germline CDR1 reads SGHDN; CDR2 reads FVKESK. The CDR3: CASSTSGTGAYNEQFF. In nucleotides, the CDR3 is TGTGCCAGCAGCACCTCCGGGACTGGGGCCTACAATGAGCAGTTCTTC.

This chain connects TRBV3-1 (or the pseudogene TRBV3-2) to TRBJ2-4; perhaps TRBD1 as D (6 bases). CDR1 is LGHDT, CDR2 YNNKEL, per germline (reference sequence). CDR3 length: 14 residues. Trimming took off 0 bases at V and 9 bases at J, with 12 bases between the two ends. The CDR3 DNA sequence: TGTGCCAGCAGCCAAGATTCTGGGACAATCATTCAGTACTTC. Residues: CASSQDSGTIIQYF.

The genes are TRBV11-2 and TRBJ2-1; TRBD2 aligns across 7 bases. The CDR3 is made up of 14 amino acids. J was trimmed by 9 bases and V by 1 base; bases with no gene match: 6. The V gene's germline CDR1 is SGHAT and CDR2 FQNNGV. The CDR3 coding sequence is TGTGCCAGCAGCTTAGGAGCGGGCGGGGGTGAGCAGTTCTTC. As protein: CASSLGAGGGEQFF. Full variable domain (outside the CDR3, taken from reference TRBV11-2 and TRBJ2-1): EAGVAQSPRYKIIEKRQSVAFWCNPISGHATLYWYQQILGQGPKLLIQFQNNGVVDDSQLPKDRFSAERLKGVDSTLKIQPAKLEDSAVYLCASSLGAGGGEQFFGPGTRLTVL.

The J gene is TRBJ2-2, the V gene TRBV24-1; no clear D gene. Looked up from germline, CDR1 is KGHDR and CDR2 is SFDVKD. Between the trimmed V and J ends, which lost 4 bases and 3 bases, there was a span of 5 bases. CDR3 size: 13 residues. CDR3 in amino acids: CATSEHYTGELFF. CDR3 nucleotide sequence: TGTGCCACCAGTGAACATTACACCGGGGAGCTGTTTTTT.

The gene calls are TRBV6-1 and TRBJ2-7; 8 bases line up with TRBD1. The CDR3 has 16 residues. V gave up 0 bases and J gave up 4 bases; unmatched junction bases: 8. Germline loops: CDR1 MNHNS, CDR2 SASEGT. DNA for the CDR3: TGTGCCAGCAGTGAAGCGCCCAGGGGGCCCCTTTACGAGCAGTACTTC. It is translated as CASSEAPRGPLYEQYF.